The 27 T cell receptor beta chains below were found in one sample sequenced in a study of T cell responses to AZD1222 COVID-19 vaccine. Sequencing was performed with immunoSEQ multiplex PCR; in TCRdb, only in-frame clones are kept and a portion is missing. Of 100,000 to 150,000 clones listed, approximately 92% are singletons. The material sequenced was peripheral blood, taken on day 0 of AZD1222 vaccination. The source of these receptors is an adult in good health.

The chain employs TRBV28 and TRBJ2-2; 8 bases line up with TRBD2. The CDR3 loop spans 16 amino acids. Trimming took 5 bases from V and 4 from J; bases not matched to a gene: 9. Looked up from germline, CDR1 is MDHEN and CDR2 is SYDVKM. The CDR3 DNA sequence: TGTGCCAGCAGTCCACCGGGGGGGACCTCCACCGGGGAGCTGTTTTTT. It encodes CASSPPGGTSTGELFF.

The V gene is TRBV4-1, the J gene TRBJ2-1; either TRBD1 or TRBD2 may supply D (6 bases each). The length of the CDR3 is 15 residues. From germline, CDR1 is MGHRA and CDR2 YSYEKL. V lost 6 bases and J 5 bases, leaving 17 bases between the germline ends. As DNA, the CDR3 is TGCGCCAGCAGGCCGGGGGCCTGGAGGGACAATGAGCAGTTCTTC. The encoded protein is CASRPGAWRDNEQFF.

The J gene is TRBJ2-1, the V gene TRBV28; TRBD1 aligns across 11 bases. Germline V gene sequence: CDR1 MDHEN, CDR2 SYDVKM. V lost 2 bases, J lost 7 bases, and 4 bases stayed unmatched. The CDR3 is 15 residues long. The CDR3 is CASSLGGTGGNEQFF. CDR3 coding DNA: TGTGCCAGCAGTTTAGGTGGGACAGGGGGTAATGAGCAGTTCTTC.

The J gene is TRBJ1-5, the V gene TRBV30; D is unclear. Trimming took off 0 bases at V and 3 bases at J, with 9 bases between the two ends. CDR3 length: 14 amino acids. CDR1 and CDR2 (germline): GTSNPN, SVGIG (reference sequence). CDR3 nucleotides: TGTGCCTGGAGTGTAGGTGGAAACAATCAGCCCCAGCATTTT. This encodes CAWSVGGNNQPQHF. The whole variable domain, filled in from reference TRBV30 and TRBJ1-5, reads SQTIHQWPATLVQPVGSPLSLECTVEGTSNPNLYWYRQAAGRGLQLLFYSVGIGQISSEVPQNLSASRPQDRQFILSSKKLLLSDSGFYLCAWSVGGNNQPQHFGDGTRLSIL.

The CDR3 DNA is TGTGCCAGCTCACCACAGGGGATCGGGGAGCTGTTTTTT. It encodes CASSPQGIGELFF. The V gene is TRBV18, the J gene TRBJ2-2; perhaps TRBD1 as D (5 bases). This CDR3 contains 13 residues. Trimming stripped 1 base from V and 7 bases from J, with 7 bases between. Per germline, CDR1 KGHSH and CDR2 LQKENI.

The gene calls are TRBV4-2 and TRBJ1-5; possibly TRBD1 for D (6 bases). The CDR3 runs 20 residues. Germline assignment: CDR1 LGHNA and CDR2 YNFKEQ. Between the trimmed V and J ends, which lost 6 bases and 0 bases, there was a span of 27 bases. The CDR3 sequence: CASSLQGFTGKPYSNQPQHF. The DNA of the CDR3 is TGTGCCAGCAGTCTCCAGGGTTTTACAGGGAAACCGTATAGCAATCAGCCCCAGCATTTT.

V usage is TRBV28 and J usage is TRBJ1-1; possible D gene TRBD1, 5 bases. The V gene lost 5 bases and the J gene lost 1 base, with 8 bases spanning the gap. The V gene's germline CDR1 is MDHEN and CDR2 SYDVKM. The CDR3 consists of 13 residues. The CDR3 DNA is TGTGCCAGCAGTGTCACAGGGAACACTGAAGCTTTCTTT. This codes for CASSVTGNTEAFF. The whole variable domain, remainder taken from reference TRBV28 and TRBJ1-1, is DVKVTQSSRYLVKRTGEKVFLECVQDMDHENMFWYRQDPGLGLRLIYFSYDVKMKEKGDIPEGYSVSREKKERFSLILESASTNQTSMYLCASSVTGNTEAFFGQGTRLTVV.

J is TRBJ2-7 and V is TRBV3-1 (or the pseudogene TRBV3-2); 10 bases are a match to TRBD2. Unmatched junction bases numbered 2, after V lost 5 bases and J lost 4 bases. Germline assignment: CDR1 LGHDT and CDR2 YNNKEL (reference sequence). The CDR3 loop spans 13 amino acids. This CDR3 reads CASSLLAGYEQYF. CDR3 nucleotides: TGTGCCAGCAGCTTACTAGCGGGGTACGAGCAGTACTTC.

This clone has more than one count but fewer than ten. This chain links TRBV3-1 (or the pseudogene TRBV3-2) with TRBJ1-4; D is ambiguous. The CDR3 length is 13 residues. Trimming cost V 7 bases and J 7 bases, with 13 bases left between them. The germline CDR1 and CDR2 sequences are LGHDT and YNNKEL (reference sequence). CDR3 sequence reads: CASTGMDGEKLFF. The CDR3 DNA reads as TGTGCCAGCACGGGAATGGACGGTGAAAAACTGTTTTTT.

The chain recombines TRBV11-1 with TRBJ2-5; TRBD1 matches 10 bases. V dropped 5 bases and J dropped 7; count of bases not matched to a gene: 4. The CDR3 sequence is 13 residues long. Looked up from germline, CDR1 is SGHAT and CDR2 is FQDESV (reference sequence). The CDR3 is CASSAWTGGTQYF. Written as DNA, the CDR3 is TGTGCCAGCAGCGCTTGGACAGGGGGGACCCAGTACTTC.

The rearrangement links TRBV2 to TRBJ2-1; 14 bases map to TRBD2. V dropped 7 bases and J dropped 7; count of bases not matched to a gene: 3. The CDR3 spans 14 residues. Germline-derived CDR1 and CDR2 are SNHLY and FYNNEI. As DNA, the CDR3 is TGTGCCAGCAAGGGACTAGCGGGAGAGAATGAGCAGTTCTTC. It codes for CASKGLAGENEQFF.

This clone was seen a single time. V is TRBV6-6 and J is TRBJ2-1, with D maybe TRBD1 (7 bases). The V end lost 9 bases, the J end lost 0 bases, and 12 bases lay between the germline ends. From germline, CDR1 is MNHNY and CDR2 SVGAGI (reference sequence). The CDR3 has 14 amino acids. The DNA of the CDR3 is TGTGCCAGTTACAGGGGAGGCTCCTACAATGAGCAGTTCTTC. Translating gives CASYRGGSYNEQFF.

CDR3 nucleotide sequence: TGTGCCAGCAGCCGGAGGACATCATCCTATGGCTACACCTTC. It yields the protein CASSRRTSSYGYTF. The chain joins TRBV28 to TRBJ1-2, with D maybe TRBD1 (5 bases). Germline values: CDR1 MDHEN, CDR2 SYDVKM. The V gene lost 6 bases and the J gene lost 4 bases, with 15 bases spanning the gap. This CDR3 is built from 14 residues.

The chain uses TRBV13 and TRBJ1-1; D gene ambiguous. Trimming cost V 6 bases and J 5 bases, with 19 bases left between them. The CDR3 extends over 15 amino acids. Looked up from germline, CDR1 is PRHDT and CDR2 is FYEKMQ (reference sequence). CDR3 sequence: CASSQWIGSRTEAFF. The CDR3 nucleotides read TGTGCCAGCAGTCAATGGATAGGGAGTAGGACTGAAGCTTTCTTT.

CDR3 residues: CSAWTSGGETQYF. CDR3 bases: TGCAGCGCTTGGACTAGCGGGGGAGAGACCCAGTACTTC. The chain joins TRBV29-1 to TRBJ2-5, with 13 bases aligning to TRBD2. Germline V gene lookup returns CDR1 SQVTM and CDR2 ANQGSEA. The CDR3 sequence is 13 residues long. The trim removed 7 bases at V and 4 bases at J, leaving 3 bases unmatched. Full variable domain (outside the CDR3, taken from reference TRBV29-1 and TRBJ2-5): SAVISQKPSRDICQRGTSLTIQCQVDSQVTMMFWYRQQPGQSLTLIATANQGSEATYESGFVIDKFPISRPNLTFSTLTVSNMSPEDSSIYLCSAWTSGGETQYFGPGTRLLVL.

The rearrangement links TRBV30 to TRBJ2-1, with D maybe TRBD2 (6 bases). V was clipped by 5 bases and J by 7 bases, with 24 bases between them. Germline loops: CDR1 GTSNPN, CDR2 SVGIG (reference sequence). CDR3 length equals 16 residues. The CDR3 loop reads CAWGRVTRRDDNEQFF. The CDR3 DNA reads as TGTGCCTGGGGCCGTGTGACTCGGCGGGATGATAATGAGCAGTTCTTC.

This clone was recorded only once. The CDR3 spells CASSPDRDTYEQYF. The CDR3 DNA is TGCGCCAGCAGCCCGGACAGGGATACCTACGAGCAGTACTTC. The J gene is TRBJ2-7, the V gene TRBV5-1; 8 bases line up with TRBD1. This CDR3 is 14 amino acids long. The J segment lost 2 bases and the V segment lost 4 bases, leaving 5 bases of the junction unmatched. Per germline, CDR1 SGHRS and CDR2 YFSETQ. Full variable domain (rest looked up from reference TRBV5-1 and TRBJ2-7): KAGVTQTPRYLIKTRGQQVTLSCSPISGHRSVSWYQQTPGQGLQFLFEYFSETQRNKGNFPGRFSGRQFSNSRSEMNVSTLELGDSALYLCASSPDRDTYEQYFGPGTRLTVT.

Here the CDR3 reads CASSEQGRQPQHF. The CDR3 nucleotides read TGCGCCAGCAGCGAGCAGGGGCGGCAGCCCCAGCATTTT. The genes are TRBV5-1 and TRBJ1-5; D might be TRBD1 (6 bases). The CDR3 extends over 13 amino acids. V was cut by 4 bases and J by 7 bases, with 12 bases left in between. The germline V gene encodes CDR1 SGHRS and CDR2 YFSETQ.

The chain combines TRBV3-1 (or the pseudogene TRBV3-2) with TRBJ1-2; D is unclear. Trimming left V 0 bases short and J 8 bases short, with 13 bases between. The CDR3 totals 14 residues. In germline, CDR1 is LGHDT, CDR2 YNNKEL (reference sequence). CDR3 bases: TGTGCCAGCAGCCAAGAACTGAGGGAATGGGGCTACACCTTC. It encodes CASSQELREWGYTF.

This chain's CDR3 is CASSSNYRDGAQYF. DNA for the CDR3: TGTGCCAGCAGCTCGAATTACAGGGATGGGGCCCAGTACTTC. This chain joins TRBV11-2 and TRBJ2-5; weak D call: TRBD1 (6 bases). The V end lost 4 bases, the J end lost 9 bases, and 18 bases lay between the germline ends. In germline, CDR1 is SGHAT, CDR2 FQNNGV. The CDR3 length is 14 residues.

The chain has TRBV19 and TRBJ1-1, with D perhaps matching TRBD1 (6 bases). Germline values: CDR1 LNHDA, CDR2 SQIVND (reference sequence). The CDR3 runs to 14 residues. V lost 7 bases and J 3 bases, leaving 15 bases between the germline ends. CDR3 DNA: TGTGCCAGTAAGGGGGGGGTCTTGGACACTGAAGCTTTCTTT. This sequence encodes CASKGGVLDTEAFF.

The V call is TRBV5-1, the J call TRBJ2-1; 7 nucleotides line up with TRBD2. This CDR3 region has 15 residues. Per germline, CDR1 SGHRS and CDR2 YFSETQ. Trimming at V came to 4 bases and at J to 2 bases, leaving 6 bases not matched to a gene. The CDR3 DNA sequence: TGCGCCAGCAGCGCATCTAGCGGCGCCTACAATGAGCAGTTCTTC. Translating gives CASSASSGAYNEQFF. Using reference TRBV5-1 and TRBJ2-1 for the parts outside the CDR3, the full variable domain is KAGVTQTPRYLIKTRGQQVTLSCSPISGHRSVSWYQQTPGQGLQFLFEYFSETQRNKGNFPGRFSGRQFSNSRSEMNVSTLELGDSALYLCASSASSGAYNEQFFGPGTRLTVL.

V is TRBV3-1 (or the pseudogene TRBV3-2) and J is TRBJ2-7; TRBD2 matches at 7 bases. This CDR3 contains 15 residues. With V trimmed by 0 bases and J by 4 bases, 6 bases remained unmatched. Germline V lookup: CDR1 LGHDT, CDR2 YNNKEL (reference sequence). The CDR3 spells CASSQEAGVFYEQYF. Written as DNA, the CDR3 is TGTGCCAGCAGCCAAGAGGCGGGAGTCTTTTACGAGCAGTACTTC.

The chain recombines TRBV14 with TRBJ1-1, with D tentatively TRBD1 (5 bases). Looked up from germline, CDR1 is SGHDN and CDR2 is FVKESK. The CDR3 runs 14 residues. Deletions cut 3 bases from V and 4 bases from J, with 12 bases between. Here the CDR3 reads CASSHGGVFTEAFF. The CDR3 region has the DNA TGTGCCAGCAGCCACGGGGGGGTCTTCACTGAAGCTTTCTTT.

V gene TRBV10-3 combines with J gene TRBJ1-5, with 7 bases fitting TRBD1. Per the germline V gene, CDR1 is ENHRY and CDR2 is SYGVKD. The CDR3 contains 18 residues. After removal of 4 bases from V and 1 base from J, the junction contained 13 bases not matched to a gene. CDR3 protein: CAISVGEGDSRSNQPQHF. CDR3 DNA sequence: TGTGCCATCAGTGTAGGGGAAGGGGACAGTAGAAGCAATCAGCCCCAGCATTTT.

The J gene is TRBJ2-7, the V gene TRBV9; possible D gene TRBD2, 5 bases. CDR1 is SGDLS and CDR2 is YYNGEE in the germline V gene. Trimming pared 0 bases from V and 1 base from J, leaving 11 bases between. This CDR3 comprises 15 residues. The CDR3 sequence is CASSVGGFTSYEQYF. CDR3 bases: TGTGCCAGCAGCGTAGGAGGGTTTACTTCCTACGAGCAGTACTTC. Complete variable domain (other parts from reference TRBV9 and TRBJ2-7): DSGVTQTPKHLITATGQRVTLRCSPRSGDLSVYWYQQSLDQGLQFLIQYYNGEERAKGNILERFSAQQFPDLHSELNLSSLELGDSALYFCASSVGGFTSYEQYFGPGTRLTVT.

This sequence joins TRBV2 and TRBJ2-7, with D tentatively TRBD1 (5 bases). The CDR3 is made up of 13 amino acids. Trimming cost V 4 bases and J 3 bases, with 10 bases left between them. CDR1 is SNHLY and CDR2 is FYNNEI in the germline V gene. The CDR3 coding sequence is TGTGCCAGCAGTGTAGGGGCCAGCTACGAGCAGTACTTC. Encoded protein: CASSVGASYEQYF.